The 15 T cell receptor beta chains listed next were all sequenced from one sample in a study of cytomegalovirus exposure and HLA in healthy donors. Vbeta (60) and Jbeta (13) primers were used in the PCR. Sequenced by immunoSEQ multiplex PCR; TCRdb stores in-frame clones only, minus some. The data hold over 100,000 clones, with approximately 80% observed a single time. Sequencing was carried out using PBMCs. Source of these receptors: a male donor in good health and CMV-seropositive.

The V and J genes are TRBV5-8 and TRBJ2-2; D perhaps matches TRBD2 (7 bases). V was pared by 0 bases and J by 6 bases, with 12 bases between. Germline assignment: CDR1 SGHTS and CDR2 YDEGEE. This CDR3 comprises 15 residues. This CDR3 reads CASSLEGGRAGELFF. The CDR3 DNA reads TGTGCCAGCAGCTTGGAGGGGGGGAGAGCCGGGGAGCTGTTTTTT.

The CDR3 bases are TGCGCCAGCAGCTTGTACAGGGCCCCCACAGATACGCAGTATTTT. Its translation: CASSLYRAPTDTQYF. The chain is built from TRBV5-1 and TRBJ2-3; possibly TRBD1 for D (6 bases). V was cut by 1 base and J by 2 bases, with 11 bases left in between. Germline lookup yields CDR1 SGHRS and CDR2 YFSETQ. The CDR3 is 15 residues long.

The chain has TRBV28 and TRBJ1-4, with a tentative D call TRBD1 (6 bases). The V gene's germline CDR1 is MDHEN and CDR2 SYDVKM. The V and J ends lost 3 bases and 8 bases respectively, with 13 bases between them. CDR3 length equals 14 residues. As DNA, the CDR3 is TGTGCCAGCAGTTTCATCACCAGGGGAGAAAAACTGTTTTTT. Amino acid sequence: CASSFITRGEKLFF.

This chain joins TRBV19 and TRBJ1-1; perhaps TRBD1 as D (5 bases). The V gene lost 6 bases and the J gene lost 1 base, with 21 bases spanning the gap. CDR1 and CDR2 (germline): LNHDA, SQIVND (reference sequence). CDR3 length equals 17 residues. CDR3 bases: TGTGCCAGTAGACAGGAATGGGTGATGGGAAAGAACACTGAAGCTTTCTTT. Protein sequence: CASRQEWVMGKNTEAFF.

The chain carries TRBV7-6 and TRBJ2-5; 9 nucleotides agree with TRBD1. From germline, CDR1 is SGHVS and CDR2 FNYEAQ. V dropped 5 bases and J dropped 3; count of bases not matched to a gene: 10. This CDR3 has 16 residues. CDR3 nucleotides: TGTGCCAGCAGCGCTACAGGGGGCCCGAGAGAAGAGACCCAGTACTTC. Its protein is CASSATGGPREETQYF.

V and J are TRBV2 and TRBJ1-1, with D possibly TRBD1 on 6 matching bases. This CDR3 contains 12 residues. The germline CDR1 and CDR2 sequences are SNHLY and FYNNEI. With 7 bases removed from V and 11 bases from J, the gap between germline ends came to 17 bases. Written as DNA, the CDR3 is TGTGCCAGCACCGAGACAGGTAGTCGCGCTTTCTTT. Protein: CASTETGSRAFF. The entire variable domain, with the rest obtained from reference TRBV2 and TRBJ1-1, is as follows: EPEVTQTPSHQVTQMGQEVILRCVPISNHLYFYWYRQILGQKVEFLVSFYNNEISEKSEIFDDQFSVERPDGSNFTLKIRSTKLEDSAMYFCASTETGSRAFFGQGTRLTVV.

V usage is TRBV13 and J usage is TRBJ2-1, with TRBD2 matching over 8 bases. Germline loops: CDR1 PRHDT, CDR2 FYEKMQ (reference sequence). The CDR3 is 15 residues long. V gave up 5 bases and J gave up 5 bases; unmatched junction bases: 8. The CDR3 region is CASSPPNSGNNEQFF. CDR3 nucleotides: TGTGCCAGCAGCCCTCCCAATAGCGGGAACAATGAGCAGTTCTTC.

This chain uses TRBV27 with TRBJ2-7; the D is unclear. This CDR3 has 13 residues. The germline gives CDR1 MNHEY, CDR2 SMNVEV (reference sequence). Trimming stripped 5 bases from V and 0 bases from J, with 8 bases between. The CDR3 sequence is CASSPSISYEQYF. The CDR3 coding sequence is TGTGCCAGCAGTCCATCTATCTCCTACGAGCAGTACTTC.

The chain carries TRBV28 and TRBJ2-1; 9 nucleotides agree with TRBD1. The CDR3 is made up of 16 amino acids. The germline V gene has CDR1 MDHEN and CDR2 SYDVKM. V lost 6 bases, J lost 8 bases, and 14 bases stayed unmatched. This CDR3 is CASSTQRYRGRDEQFF. CDR3 DNA: TGTGCCAGCAGCACCCAGCGGTACAGGGGGCGGGATGAGCAGTTCTTC.

The V and J genes are TRBV28 and TRBJ2-7, with D perhaps matching TRBD2 (5 bases). V gave up 4 bases and J gave up 2 bases, with 9 bases separating them. Germline V lookup: CDR1 MDHEN, CDR2 SYDVKM. The CDR3 spans 13 residues. CDR3 coding DNA: TGTGCCAGCAGTTGGGGAGTCCCCTACGAGCAGTACTTC. Translation gives CASSWGVPYEQYF.

This rearrangement joins TRBV5-4 to TRBJ2-3; D is ambiguous. The CDR3 loop spans 13 amino acids. From germline, CDR1 is SGHNT and CDR2 YYREEE (reference sequence). Trimming removed 4 bases at V and 0 bases at J, with 6 bases between. In nucleotides, the CDR3 is TGTGCCAGCAGCACCGGGAGCACAGATACGCAGTATTTT. It codes for CASSTGSTDTQYF.

The chain links TRBV5-1 to TRBJ2-7; maybe TRBD1 (5 bases). Trimming stripped 3 bases from V and 0 bases from J, with 7 bases between. The CDR3 spans 13 residues. Germline V gene sequence: CDR1 SGHRS, CDR2 YFSETQ. As DNA, the CDR3 is TGCGCCAGCAGCTCCCAGGGCTCCTACGAGCAGTACTTC. Translated: CASSSQGSYEQYF.

This chain's CDR3 is CAIWTGVSSYEQYF. As DNA, the CDR3 is TGTGCCATTTGGACAGGGGTAAGCTCCTACGAGCAGTACTTC. The chain carries TRBV10-3 and TRBJ2-7, with 9 bases lining up with TRBD1. V shed 9 bases, J shed 0 bases, and the junction held 6 bases outside the gene matches. CDR3 size: 14 residues. The germline V gene has CDR1 ENHRY and CDR2 SYGVKD.

The rearrangement joins TRBV6-1 to TRBJ2-7, with 8 positions matching TRBD2. The CDR3 totals 14 residues. Germline V gene data show CDR1 as MNHNS and CDR2 as SASEGT. J lost 6 bases, V lost 0 bases, and 4 bases had no gene match. For the CDR3, the DNA is TGTGCCAGCAGTGAAGCGGGACTAGTGTTCGAGCAGTACTTC. Translation: CASSEAGLVFEQYF.

This clone was counted only a few times. DNA of the CDR3: TGTGCCAGCAGCCCTCAGACAGGCTCGAACACCGGGGAGCTGTTTTTT. Its translation: CASSPQTGSNTGELFF. J is TRBJ2-2 and V is TRBV9, with a possible D match to TRBD1 (6 bases). CDR1 SGDLS and CDR2 YYNGEE come from the germline V gene. The CDR3 runs 16 residues. The germline V and J ends were trimmed by 4 bases and 0 bases, with 13 bases remaining between them.